The 14 T cell receptor beta chains in this list originate from one sample, sequenced in a study of beta chain features in type 1 diabetes (dated by TCRdb to the late 2010s). Library preparation was by the immunoSEQ multiplex PCR assay. The entire amount of isolated RNA was reverse transcribed using the High Capacity cDNA Reverse Transcription Kit, so the sequenced TCRB transcripts were expressed ones. TCRdb mirrors the immuneACCESS table, restricted to in-frame sequences. Some clones are absent from its copies; in checked studies, under half trace to an unresolved V gene, and the reason for the others is unknown. Recorded for this sample are 860,000 or so clones; roughly 16% of them occurred a single time. Clones ranked in the top ten supply 0.023% of the sample. The specimen was naive CD4+ T cells from blood. Sample cell subset or site, as interpreted from the label and publication: true naive CD4+ T cells. All receptors derive from a woman younger than 30 in good health.

There are a few counts of this clone. The J gene is TRBJ2-1, the V gene TRBV4-2; D not certain. The CDR3 covers 14 residues. V lost 1 base and J 6 bases, leaving 10 bases between the germline ends. Per germline, CDR1 LGHNA and CDR2 YNFKEQ. The CDR3 sequence: CASSQASKGNEQFF. The CDR3 nucleotides are TGTGCCAGCAGCCAAGCCTCGAAAGGCAATGAGCAGTTCTTC.

To note about this clone: The junction departs from germline at one end; a sequencing error may be responsible. This chain joins TRBV6-1 and TRBJ2-7; unclear D gene. Germline V gene data show CDR1 as MNHNS and CDR2 as SASEGT. The CDR3 length is 15 residues. CDR3 nucleotides: TGTGCCATCAGTGAGTCGGCGATAGCTACCTACGAGCAGTACTTC. Its protein is CAISESAIATYEQYF.

The table lists this clone with a few counts. The chain links TRBV6-6 to TRBJ2-7; D is undetermined. Trimming removed 6 bases from V and 5 bases from J, with 17 bases in between. Germline V CDR1 and CDR2: MNHNY, SVGAGI (reference sequence). This CDR3 is 14 amino acids long. This CDR3 is CASSRPQTRDEQYF. In DNA, the CDR3 is TGTGCCAGCAGCAGACCCCAGACAAGAGACGAGCAGTACTTC.

This chain joins TRBV7-2 and TRBJ1-5; D call uncertain. Per the germline V gene, CDR1 is SGHTA and CDR2 is FQGNSA. Trimming removed 5 bases from V and 2 bases from J, with 13 bases in between. This CDR3 is 15 amino acids long. The CDR3 region has the DNA TGTGCCAGCAGCGCCTATTTAGGTGGCAATCAGCCCCAGCATTTT. Translated: CASSAYLGGNQPQHF.

In regard to this clone: In the same sample, other DNA sequences code for this CDR3. The chain has TRBV18 and TRBJ2-7; D remains unclear. The CDR3 is 13 residues long. CDR1 is KGHSH and CDR2 is LQKENI in the germline V gene. V was clipped by 3 bases and J by 1 base, with 7 bases between them. The CDR3 spells CASSPGSSYEQYF. The CDR3 DNA reads as TGTGCCAGCTCACCGGGATCGTCCTACGAGCAGTACTTC.

This clone came up a few times. V usage is TRBV7-9 and J usage is TRBJ2-1, with 11 bases matching TRBD2. Germline loops: CDR1 SEHNR, CDR2 FQNEAQ (reference sequence). The junction had 6 bases not matched to a gene; V was cut back by 7 bases and J by 4 bases. The CDR3 runs 15 residues. CDR3 loop: CASTGLAGSYNEQFF. The DNA of the CDR3 is TGTGCCAGCACTGGACTAGCGGGCTCTTACAATGAGCAGTTCTTC.

This clone showed up just a few times. This chain joins TRBV7-9 and TRBJ1-2, with D maybe TRBD1 (5 bases). Trimming left V 8 bases short and J 7 bases short, with 14 bases between. Germline CDR1 SEHNR, CDR2 FQNEAQ (reference sequence). The CDR3 runs 12 residues. The CDR3 DNA sequence: TGTGCCAGCGAGGGGACTGTCGGTGGCTACACCTTC. It yields the protein CASEGTVGGYTF.

This sequence joins TRBV6-6 and TRBJ2-7, with 11 nucleotides matching TRBD1. This CDR3 has 13 amino acids. Looked up from germline, CDR1 is MNHNY and CDR2 is SVGAGI (reference sequence). With 8 bases clipped from V and 4 bases from J, the junction kept 4 bases outside the gene matches. CDR3 in DNA: TGTGCCAGCCGCCGGGACAGGGGGTACGAGCAGTACTTC. This translates into CASRRDRGYEQYF.

The V gene is TRBV28, the J gene TRBJ2-7; no firm D call. V lost 7 bases and J lost 2, with 12 bases in between. Germline CDR1 is MDHEN and CDR2 is SYDVKM. CDR3 size: 13 residues. CDR3 amino acids: CASMSTAPYEQYF. CDR3 in DNA: TGTGCCAGCATGTCAACAGCCCCCTACGAGCAGTACTTC.

The chain carries TRBV6-1 and TRBJ1-5, with 10 nucleotides matching TRBD1. The CDR3 is 15 amino acids. Germline assignment: CDR1 MNHNS and CDR2 SASEGT. V lost 5 bases to trimming and J lost 2 bases; unmatched junction nucleotides: 3. The CDR3 DNA follows: TGTGCCAGCAGTCAAGGGACAGGGGGCAATCAGCCCCAGCATTTT. It is translated as CASSQGTGGNQPQHF.

This clone was counted a few times. The sample has other DNA sequences that encode this CDR3 too. The rearrangement joins TRBV7-2 to TRBJ2-5; D is tentatively TRBD1 or TRBD2 (5 bases each). Germline CDR1 and CDR2: SGHTA and FQGNSA. Trimming removed 5 bases from V and 1 base from J, with 11 bases in between. The CDR3 extends over 14 amino acids. The DNA for the CDR3 is TGTGCCAGCAGCCCGGGACGGACCCAAGAGACCCAGTACTTC. It encodes CASSPGRTQETQYF.

This clone was seen more than once but under ten times. The genes are TRBV9 and TRBJ1-2; 8 positions agree with TRBD1. V dropped 4 bases and J dropped 6; count of bases not matched to a gene: 8. CDR1 and CDR2 from the germline V gene are SGDLS and YYNGEE. The CDR3 sequence is 14 residues long. The CDR3 protein is CASSLDRGRDGYTF. Written as DNA, the CDR3 is TGTGCCAGCAGCCTAGACAGGGGACGGGATGGCTACACCTTC.

In this sample, this clone turned up a few times. This rearrangement joins TRBV4-2 to TRBJ2-1; D call uncertain. Trimming took 0 bases from V and 2 from J, leaving 11 bases between them. The length of the CDR3 is 16 residues. From germline, CDR1 is LGHNA and CDR2 YNFKEQ. In DNA form, the CDR3 reads TGTGCCAGCAGCCAAGATCACCGAGGTCCCTACAATGAGCAGTTCTTC. Its translation is CASSQDHRGPYNEQFF.

This clone was detected only a few times. V is TRBV7-9 and J is TRBJ1-2; 8 positions agree with TRBD1. Losses at the gene ends were 5 bases for V and 2 bases for J; bases not matched to a gene: 4. Germline V gene data show CDR1 as SEHNR and CDR2 as FQNEAQ (reference sequence). The CDR3 sequence is 14 residues long. CDR3 DNA sequence: TGTGCCAGCAGCGGACAGGGAATAAACTATGGCTACACCTTC. Translating it yields CASSGQGINYGYTF. The full variable domain, rest sourced from reference TRBV7-9 and TRBJ1-2, is DTGVSQNPRHKITKRGQNVTFRCDPISEHNRLYWYRQTLGQGPEFLTYFQNEAQLEKSRLLSDRFSAERPKGSFSTLEIQRTEQGDSAMYLCASSGQGINYGYTFGSGTRLTVV.